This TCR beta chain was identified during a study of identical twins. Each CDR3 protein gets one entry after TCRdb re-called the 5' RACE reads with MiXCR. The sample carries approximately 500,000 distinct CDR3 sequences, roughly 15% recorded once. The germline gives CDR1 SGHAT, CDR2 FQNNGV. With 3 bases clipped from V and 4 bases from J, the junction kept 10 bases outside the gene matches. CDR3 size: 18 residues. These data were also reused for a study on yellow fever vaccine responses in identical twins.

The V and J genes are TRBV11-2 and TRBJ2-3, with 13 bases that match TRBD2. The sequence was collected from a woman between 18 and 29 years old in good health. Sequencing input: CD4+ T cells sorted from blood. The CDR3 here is CASSFPRLAGGLADTQYF. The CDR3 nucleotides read TGTGCCAGCAGCTTCCCTAGACTAGCGGGAGGTCTTGCAGATACGCAGTATTTT.